The present T cell receptor beta chain was sequenced within a study of T-cell reconstitution after alpha-beta-depleted transplantation in children. Study-level results: The origin of alpha-beta T cells about two months after transplant was reportedly several hundred expanded graft clones.

Remarks on this clonotype: Its antigen is not identified.

Preparation of the TCRbeta library was carried out with unique molecular identifiers. Via MiXCR, TCRdb re-called the PCR reads, giving one row per CDR3 protein. Among just over 950,000 distinct CDR3 sequences listed, around 30% were seen once. Specimen: PBMCs, mostly from graft donor cells, collected 360 days after TCRalphabeta/CD19-depleted stem cell transplant. This receptor was taken from a boy in the first two years of life who had a stem cell transplant for SCID, so the T cells may come from the graft donor.

The CDR3 reads CASTPTGGRQETQYF. The CDR3 DNA reads as TGTGCCAGTACCCCAACAGGGGGTCGACAAGAGACCCAGTACTTC. V usage is TRBV28 and J usage is TRBJ2-5; TRBD1 matches at 8 bases. CDR1 is MDHEN and CDR2 is SYDVKM in the germline V gene. Trimming removed 9 bases from V and 2 bases from J; junction bases left unmatched: 11. This CDR3 comprises 15 residues.